These T cell receptor beta chains were read from a single sample in a study of blood T cell repertoires in COVID-19. Generated by immunoSEQ multiplex PCR, the TCRdb table keeps only in-frame clones and is missing some. In the table there are about 150,000 clones, 65% to 90% of which are singletons. Specimen: peripheral blood. The source is a woman aged 60-75 years with COVID-19, enrolled during active disease. Each CDR3 is given with its conserved first and last residue. Fields, in order: CDR3 protein, CDR3 DNA, D gene, V gene, clone size, J gene. A D gene is named only where the DNA matches it firmly. Clone size appears in some rows only: once, few, many, or a class for an expanded clone.

CDR3: CASSLRTGGNQPQHF
DNA: TGTGCCAGCAGTCTCAGGACAGGGGGCAATCAGCCCCAGCATTTT
D: TRBD1
V: TRBV6-5
size: -
J: TRBJ1-5

CDR3: CASSSTSGGPGVNEQFF
DNA: TGTGCCAGCAGTTCCACTAGCGGGGGGCCCGGCGTCAATGAGCAGTTCTTC
D: TRBD2
V: TRBV27
size: -
J: TRBJ2-1

CDR3: CASSFQQSTDTQYF
DNA: TGTGCCAGCAGTTTTCAACAGTCCACAGATACGCAGTATTTT
D: -
V: TRBV27
size: -
J: TRBJ2-3

CDR3: CASSLDYRFGELFF
DNA: TGTGCCAGCAGCTTAGATTACAGATTCGGGGAGCTGTTTTTT
D: -
V: TRBV11-3
size: once
J: TRBJ2-2

CDR3: CASSRQTGEVEAFF
DNA: TGTGCCAGCTCACGTCAGACAGGGGAAGTTGAAGCTTTCTTT
D: TRBD1
V: TRBV18
size: -
J: TRBJ1-1

CDR3: CSASLSFPDTQYF
DNA: TGCAGTGCTAGTCTTAGCTTCCCAGATACGCAGTATTTT
D: -
V: TRBV20-1
size: -
J: TRBJ2-3

CDR3: CASSPVDRGYGYTF
DNA: TGTGCCAGTAGTCCGGTGGACAGGGGCTATGGCTACACCTTC
D: TRBD1
V: TRBV19
size: -
J: TRBJ1-2

CDR3: CSASKPGQGDTHTYNEQFF
DNA: TGCAGTGCAAGTAAGCCGGGACAGGGGGACACACATACCTACAATGAGCAGTTCTTC
D: TRBD1
V: TRBV20-1
size: -
J: TRBJ2-1

CDR3: CASAQGDWETQYF
DNA: TGTGCCAGCGCCCAGGGGGATTGGGAGACCCAGTACTTC
D: TRBD1
V: TRBV2
size: few
J: TRBJ2-5

CDR3: CASRSGDRLAKNIQYF
DNA: TGTGCCAGTAGATCGGGGGACCGATTAGCCAAAAACATTCAGTACTTC
D: -
V: TRBV19
size: -
J: TRBJ2-4

CDR3: CASSLRGLRDQPQHF
DNA: TGTGCCAGCAGCTTAAGGGGGCTGAGGGATCAGCCCCAGCATTTT
D: TRBD1
V: TRBV11-2
size: -
J: TRBJ1-5

CDR3: CAISEQGVGSPLHF
DNA: TGTGCCATCAGTGAACAGGGGGTTGGGTCACCCCTCCACTTT
D: TRBD1
V: TRBV10-3
size: -
J: TRBJ1-6

CDR3: CASSLDRAGGNQPQHF
DNA: TGTGCCAGCAGCTTGGACAGGGCCGGAGGCAATCAGCCCCAGCATTTT
D: TRBD1
V: TRBV7-9
size: -
J: TRBJ1-5

CDR3: CASSQAPGTGAYEQYF
DNA: TGCGCCAGCAGCCAAGCCCCCGGGACAGGGGCCTACGAGCAGTACTTC
D: TRBD1
V: TRBV4-1
size: -
J: TRBJ2-7

CDR3: CASSEDSNTEAFF
DNA: TGTGCCAGCAGTGAGGACTCGAACACTGAAGCTTTCTTT
D: -
V: TRBV6-1
size: -
J: TRBJ1-1

CDR3: CASSSLQGYGNQPQHF
DNA: TGTGCCAGCAGCAGTTTACAGGGATATGGCAATCAGCCCCAGCATTTT
D: -
V: TRBV7-8
size: -
J: TRBJ1-5

CDR3: CASRGDRVTEAFF
DNA: TGTGCCAGCAGAGGGGACAGGGTCACTGAAGCTTTCTTT
D: TRBD1
V: TRBV2
size: few
J: TRBJ1-1

CDR3: CATSEGKQGAWSNQPQHF
DNA: TGTGCCACCAGCGAGGGGAAGCAGGGGGCGTGGAGCAATCAGCCCCAGCATTTT
D: TRBD1
V: TRBV24-1
size: -
J: TRBJ1-5

CDR3: CASSPLGHEQYF
DNA: TGTGCCAGCTCACCTCTTGGCCACGAGCAGTACTTC
D: -
V: TRBV18
size: -
J: TRBJ2-7

CDR3: CASTSDRGGWTEAFF
DNA: TGCGCCAGCACCTCCGACAGGGGAGGTTGGACTGAAGCTTTCTTT
D: TRBD1
V: TRBV5-1
size: -
J: TRBJ1-1

CDR3: CASTLLGGGGNTIYF
DNA: TGTGCCAGCACTCTACTCGGGGGAGGTGGAAACACCATATATTTT
D: -
V: TRBV13
size: -
J: TRBJ1-3

CDR3: CASSINQGHQPQHF
DNA: TGTGCCAGTAGTATAAACCAGGGTCATCAGCCCCAGCATTTT
D: -
V: TRBV19
size: -
J: TRBJ1-5

CDR3: CATSVTGADTQYF
DNA: TGTGCCACCAGTGTCACGGGGGCAGATACGCAGTATTTT
D: -
V: TRBV24-1
size: once
J: TRBJ2-3

CDR3: CASRPQGNTEAFF
DNA: TGTGCCAGCAGACCTCAGGGGAACACTGAAGCTTTCTTT
D: -
V: TRBV28
size: few
J: TRBJ1-1

CDR3: CASSDSGGNEKLFF
DNA: TGTGCCAGCAGTGACTCCGGGGGTAATGAAAAACTGTTTTTT
D: -
V: TRBV25-1
size: -
J: TRBJ1-4

CDR3: CASCGQGLSEKLFF
DNA: TGTGCCAGCTGCGGACAGGGGTTGTCTGAAAAACTGTTTTTT
D: TRBD1
V: TRBV2
size: -
J: TRBJ1-4